The 9 T cell receptor beta chains below were found in one sample sequenced in a study of shared clonotypes between healthy human individuals. The protocol was immunoSEQ multiplex PCR, while the TCRdb copy is restricted to in-frame clones and leaves out a portion. The table lists 2.3 million or so clones, over 85% of them singletons. The sample taken for sequencing was naive CD4+ T cells from PBMCs. Subset here: CD45RA+ positively selected. Receptors were obtained from a man aged 18 to 30 in good health. Some clones in this sample may be carry-over from other donors' samples.

Notes on this clone: A junction end diverges from the germline sequence, so it may reflect a read error. This chain links TRBV15 with TRBJ1-5; 8 positions agree with TRBD1. The CDR3 sequence is 15 residues long. The germline V gene encodes CDR1 LNHNV and CDR2 YYDKDF (reference sequence). For the CDR3, the DNA is TGTGCCACCAACAGAGACAGGGGCGGTAATCAGCCCCAGCATTTT. Residues: CATNRDRGGNQPQHF.

The chain couples TRBV30 to TRBJ2-5; D is uncertain. The CDR3 runs to 15 residues. The V end was cut by 2 bases, the J end by 1 base, with 14 bases between. In germline, CDR1 is GTSNPN, CDR2 SVGIG (reference sequence). CDR3 protein: CAWSRIRAPQETQYF. In DNA form, the CDR3 reads TGTGCCTGGAGTCGAATTCGGGCACCCCAAGAGACCCAGTACTTC.

J is TRBJ2-2 and V is TRBV5-1; either TRBD1 or TRBD2 may fit D (5 bases each). The germline V gene encodes CDR1 SGHRS and CDR2 YFSETQ. This CDR3 spans 19 amino acids. V was cut by 7 bases and J by 3 bases, with 28 bases left in between. DNA of the CDR3: TGCGCCAGCCAGGTGAGGCCCTCCGGGGCCGACGTCGACACCGGGGAGCTGTTTTTT. Its protein product is CASQVRPSGADVDTGELFF. Filled out from reference TRBV5-1 and TRBJ2-2, the complete variable domain reads KAGVTQTPRYLIKTRGQQVTLSCSPISGHRSVSWYQQTPGQGLQFLFEYFSETQRNKGNFPGRFSGRQFSNSRSEMNVSTLELGDSALYLCASQVRPSGADVDTGELFFGEGSRLTVL.

The CDR3 DNA follows: TGTGCCAGCTCCCCCCGAGAGACTGAAGCTTTCTTT. Encoded protein: CASSPRETEAFF. The V and J genes are TRBV18 and TRBJ1-1; D is uncertain. CDR3 size: 12 residues. V was clipped by 6 bases and J by 5 bases, with 10 bases between them. CDR1 and CDR2 from the germline V gene are KGHSH and LQKENI.

The V gene is TRBV7-3, the J gene TRBJ1-2; TRBD1 might be the D (6 bases). CDR1 and CDR2 from the germline V gene are SGHTA and FQGTGA. Trimming pared 2 bases from V and 4 bases from J, leaving 8 bases between. This CDR3 region has 13 residues. CDR3 in amino acids: CASSLQQGYGYTF. The CDR3 DNA follows: TGTGCCAGCAGCTTACAACAGGGCTATGGCTACACCTTC. The full variable domain, its missing parts supplied by reference TRBV7-3 and TRBJ1-2, is GAGVSQTPSNKVTEKGKYVELRCDPISGHTALYWYRQSLGQGPEFLIYFQGTGAADDSGLPNDRFFAVRPEGSVSTLKIQRTERGDSAVYLCASSLQQGYGYTFGSGTRLTVV.

This chain uses TRBV4-1 with TRBJ1-4; the D gene is possibly TRBD1 (5 bases). The CDR3 loop spans 15 amino acids. The V gene's germline CDR1 is MGHRA and CDR2 YSYEKL. Deletions cut 4 bases from V and 0 bases from J, with 9 bases between. The CDR3 loop reads CASSLRGATNEKLFF. CDR3 DNA sequence: TGCGCCAGCAGCCTCCGGGGGGCAACTAATGAAAAACTGTTTTTT.

DNA of the CDR3: TGTGCCTGGACCGGGGTGGGGCGTGGAAACACCATATATTTT. Its protein product is CAWTGVGRGNTIYF. The chain combines TRBV30 with TRBJ1-3, with D maybe TRBD1 (5 bases). Germline CDR1 and CDR2: GTSNPN and SVGIG (reference sequence). Trimming shortened V by 4 bases and J by 3 bases, and 13 bases separated the two germline ends. This CDR3 contains 14 residues.

The V call is TRBV7-2, the J call TRBJ1-5, with a possible D match to TRBD1 (6 bases). The CDR3 is 18 amino acids. The V gene lost 1 base and the J gene lost 3 bases, with 19 bases spanning the gap. Germline lookup yields CDR1 SGHTA and CDR2 FQGNSA. In nucleotides, the CDR3 is TGTGCCAGCAGCTTAGAGTGGATTGGGACAACTTACAATCAGCCCCAGCATTTT. Residues: CASSLEWIGTTYNQPQHF.

The chain recombines TRBV5-4 with TRBJ2-5, with D tentatively TRBD2 (6 bases). This CDR3 has 14 amino acids. The ends were cut back, 4 bases at V and 2 bases at J, with 12 bases in the middle. Per germline, CDR1 SGHNT and CDR2 YYREEE (reference sequence). CDR3 residues: CASSRDAGQETQYF. The CDR3 region has the DNA TGTGCCAGCAGCCGCGACGCGGGACAAGAGACCCAGTACTTC. Variable domain in full (rest from reference TRBV5-4 and TRBJ2-5): ETGVTQSPTHLIKTRGQQVTLRCSSQSGHNTVSWYQQALGQGPQFIFQYYREEENGRGNFPPRFSGLQFPNYSSELNVNALELDDSALYLCASSRDAGQETQYFGPGTRLLVL.